Following are 21 T cell receptor beta chains from one sample sequenced in a study of cytomegalovirus exposure and HLA in healthy donors (dated by TCRdb to 2016 to 2017). The library was made by the immunoSEQ multiplex PCR assay. The multiplex PCR relied on a mix of 60 forward primers for TCR Vbeta segments and 13 reverse primers for TCR Jbeta segments. The source is immuneACCESS, and TCRdb retained only in-frame sequences with V and J called. Part of the clones is not carried over; for the studies checked, unresolved V genes explain less than half of this, and the remainder is unexplained. Counted in this sample were roughly 110,000 clones; 65% to 80% of them appeared once. Around 5.8% of the sample is held by the ten biggest clonotypes. Sample: PBMCs. Source of these receptors: a woman between 45 and 65 years old in good health and CMV-seropositive.

The chain has TRBV5-1 and TRBJ2-3, with 8 bases lining up with TRBD2. Germline V gene lookup returns CDR1 SGHRS and CDR2 YFSETQ. The junction had 16 bases not matched to a gene; V was cut back by 4 bases and J by 9 bases. This CDR3 is 16 amino acids long. The CDR3 DNA is TGCGCCAGCAGCCCCCAAGTGGCGGGGGGTTCCCAAACGCAGTATTTT. It translates to CASSPQVAGGSQTQYF.

The CDR3 reads CASSAGTGFNSPLHF. The CDR3 DNA follows: TGTGCCAGCAGCGCCGGGACAGGGTTTAATTCACCCCTCCACTTT. The chain links TRBV25-1 to TRBJ1-6; 9 bases are a match to TRBD1. The CDR3 contains 15 residues. V lost 6 bases, J lost 6 bases, and 6 bases stayed unmatched. From germline, CDR1 is MGHDK and CDR2 SYGVNS. Full variable domain (rest looked up from reference TRBV25-1 and TRBJ1-6): EADIYQTPRYLVIGTGKKITLECSQTMGHDKMYWYQQDPGMELHLIHYSYGVNSTEKGDLSSESTVSRIRTEHFPLTLESARPSHTSQYLCASSAGTGFNSPLHFGNGTRLTVT.

This clone was counted a single time. This sequence joins TRBV5-8 and TRBJ1-1; D is unresolved. Germline V gene sequence: CDR1 SGHTS, CDR2 YDEGEE. The CDR3 sequence is 11 residues long. The germline V and J ends were trimmed by 6 bases and 3 bases, with 6 bases remaining between them. The CDR3 DNA reads TGTGCCAGCACCCTCGACACTGAAGCTTTCTTT. Translation gives CASTLDTEAFF.

The chain uses TRBV28 and TRBJ1-1; the D gene is possibly TRBD1 (6 bases). Looked up from germline, CDR1 is MDHEN and CDR2 is SYDVKM. V dropped 5 bases and J dropped 1 base, with 17 bases sitting between them. CDR3 size: 16 residues. DNA of the CDR3: TGTGCCAGCAGTGCTTCAGGGGCTCCTAAGAACACTGAAGCTTTCTTT. Translating gives CASSASGAPKNTEAFF.

The sample holds a few counts of this clone. The J gene is TRBJ2-7, the V gene TRBV20-1, with 10 positions matching TRBD2. The CDR3 is 11 residues long. Trimming took 6 bases from V and 11 from J; bases not matched to a gene: 7. Germline V gene lookup returns CDR1 DFQATT and CDR2 SNEGSKA (reference sequence). This CDR3 reads CSAMIAGGEYF. The DNA for the CDR3 is TGCAGTGCGATGATAGCGGGGGGAGAGTACTTC.

The V and J genes are TRBV4-1 and TRBJ2-7, with D possibly being TRBD1 (5 bases). Trimming removed 0 bases at V and 4 bases at J, with 13 bases between. The V gene's germline CDR1 is MGHRA and CDR2 YSYEKL. This CDR3 region has 15 residues. The CDR3 sequence: CASSQDGAGDYEQYF. As DNA, the CDR3 is TGCGCCAGCAGCCAAGATGGGGCAGGTGATTACGAGCAGTACTTC.

This clone was found a few times. The rearrangement links TRBV6-6 to TRBJ1-2; D is possibly TRBD1 (5 bases). V lost 5 bases and J 7 bases, leaving 14 bases between the germline ends. Germline V lookup: CDR1 MNHNY, CDR2 SVGAGI (reference sequence). The CDR3 extends over 13 amino acids. As DNA, the CDR3 is TGTGCCAGCAGTGCAGGGAGGGACCGTGGCTACACCTTC. It is translated as CASSAGRDRGYTF.

This clone was picked up a small number of times. V and J are TRBV9 and TRBJ1-1; a weak D match, TRBD1 (5 bases). The CDR3 is made up of 16 amino acids. V gave up 0 bases and J gave up 1 base, with 13 bases separating them. CDR1 is SGDLS and CDR2 is YYNGEE in the germline V gene. CDR3 amino acids: CASSVGGARGNTEAFF. As DNA, the CDR3 is TGTGCCAGCAGCGTAGGCGGTGCTAGGGGGAACACTGAAGCTTTCTTT.

J is TRBJ2-1 and V is TRBV7-7; TRBD2 agrees at 14 bases. Germline lookup yields CDR1 SSHAT and CDR2 FNYEAQ (reference sequence). The CDR3 extends over 14 amino acids. The ends lost 5 bases at V and 9 bases at J; junction bases unmatched: 3. The CDR3 bases are TGTGCCAGCAGCCCTGGACTAGCGGGGGGTGAGCAGTTCTTC. Translation gives CASSPGLAGGEQFF.

V and J are TRBV6-6 and TRBJ2-5; TRBD2 matches at 10 bases. Germline lookup yields CDR1 MNHNY and CDR2 SVGAGI (reference sequence). The junction had 5 bases not matched to a gene; V was cut back by 5 bases and J by 5 bases. This CDR3 comprises 14 residues. In DNA, the CDR3 is TGTGCCAGCAGTAATAGCGGGGGGCTGGAGACCCAGTACTTC. Encoded protein: CASSNSGGLETQYF.

V is TRBV7-9 and J is TRBJ1-5; no clear D. From germline, CDR1 is SEHNR and CDR2 FQNEAQ (reference sequence). CDR3 length equals 15 residues. V was trimmed by 5 bases and J by 0 bases, leaving 11 bases between them. CDR3 in DNA: TGTGCCAGCAGCCCCTCCCGTATTAGCAATCAGCCCCAGCATTTT. Amino acid sequence: CASSPSRISNQPQHF.

The genes are TRBV5-8 and TRBJ1-3; no definite D call. Germline V gene lookup returns CDR1 SGHTS and CDR2 YDEGEE. V lost 3 bases to trimming and J lost 0 bases, with 13 bases between them. CDR3 length: 16 amino acids. As DNA, the CDR3 is TGTGCCAGCAGCTCTTCCGCAGTCCGCTCTGGAAACACCATATATTTT. This encodes CASSSSAVRSGNTIYF.

The chain joins TRBV9 to TRBJ1-6; 10 nucleotides line up with TRBD1. J lost 7 bases, V lost 3 bases, and 4 bases had no gene match. CDR1 and CDR2 from the germline V gene are SGDLS and YYNGEE. The CDR3 covers 15 residues. The CDR3 loop reads CASSGDRGSNSPLHF. The CDR3, as DNA: TGTGCCAGCAGCGGGGACAGGGGCAGCAATTCACCCCTCCACTTT.

The chain recombines TRBV18 with TRBJ1-1, with TRBD1 matching over 8 bases. Germline values: CDR1 KGHSH, CDR2 LQKENI. The length of the CDR3 is 13 residues. Trimming removed 6 bases from V and 12 bases from J; junction bases left unmatched: 12. The CDR3 is CASSEQGEREPFF. The CDR3 DNA sequence: TGTGCCAGCTCCGAACAGGGGGAGAGGGAACCTTTCTTT.

The chain couples TRBV7-3 to TRBJ2-1; 12 positions agree with TRBD2. Germline V CDR1 and CDR2: SGHTA, FQGTGA. CDR3 size: 16 residues. J was trimmed by 7 bases and V by 5 bases; bases with no gene match: 9. Here the CDR3 DNA reads TGTGCCAGCAGCCGATGGACTAGCGGGACTCCTAATGAGCAGTTCTTC. Translation: CASSRWTSGTPNEQFF.

The chain combines TRBV11-2 with TRBJ2-6; no firm D call. Trimming removed 1 base at V and 1 base at J, with 8 bases between. CDR3 length: 16 residues. Germline V gives CDR1 SGHAT, CDR2 FQNNGV. In nucleotides, the CDR3 is TGTGCCAGCAGCTTAGGAGGTGGTTCTGGGGCCAACGTCCTGACTTTC. This encodes CASSLGGGSGANVLTF.

The chain carries TRBV30 and TRBJ1-4; no definite D call. The V gene lost 0 bases and the J gene lost 3 bases, with 14 bases spanning the gap. The CDR3 loop spans 16 amino acids. The germline V gene encodes CDR1 GTSNPN and CDR2 SVGIG (reference sequence). The CDR3 is CAWSVLLGGSNEKLFF. In DNA, the CDR3 is TGTGCCTGGAGTGTACTGTTGGGAGGGTCTAATGAAAAACTGTTTTTT.

The chain uses TRBV19 and TRBJ1-2; D call uncertain. Germline-derived CDR1 and CDR2 are LNHDA and SQIVND (reference sequence). The CDR3 contains 14 residues. The ends were cut back, 5 bases at V and 7 bases at J, with 17 bases in the middle. CDR3 region: CASSAGDRSGGYTF. The CDR3 nucleotides read TGTGCCAGTAGTGCCGGGGATCGTAGCGGTGGCTACACCTTC.

The V and J genes are TRBV6-4 and TRBJ1-1; 7 nucleotides align to TRBD1. Germline V gene lookup returns CDR1 MRHNA and CDR2 SNTAGT. This CDR3 contains 14 residues. V gave up 5 bases and J gave up 1 base; unmatched junction bases: 4. The chain's CDR3 is CASSPTGTNTEAFF. The CDR3 bases are TGTGCCAGCAGTCCGACAGGGACGAACACTGAAGCTTTCTTT.

V is TRBV11-2 and J is TRBJ2-2; 7 bases are a match to TRBD1. CDR3 length equals 18 residues. CDR1 is SGHAT, CDR2 FQNNGV, per germline. The ends lost 4 bases at V and 0 bases at J; junction bases unmatched: 11. In nucleotides, the CDR3 is TGTGCCAGCAGCTCCCGTCTCCACAGGGGTTCGAACACCGGGGAGCTGTTTTTT. Encoded protein: CASSSRLHRGSNTGELFF.

This clone showed up just once. V and J are TRBV21-1 and TRBJ1-6. TRBV21-1 is a known pseudogene. This CDR3 region has 22 residues. The CDR3 DNA reads as TGTGCCAGCAGCAAAGGAAGGAGGAGAAATTCCTCGGCCAGTTCCTATAATTCACCCCTCCACTTT. Its translation: CASSKGRRRNSSASSYNSPLHF.